The sample holds many counts of the clone carrying this T cell receptor (beta chain). Its matching antigen is unknown. Lactation, pregnancy, other autoimmune disease or uncontrolled infection excluded patients. The diagnostic basis comprised clinical symptoms, serum thyroxine and TRAb, thyroid ultrasound and orbital computed tomography. The data derive from a study of T cells in Graves' hyperthyroidism and ophthalmopathy. There are 11 residues in the CDR3. The ends were cut back, 3 bases at V and 7 bases at J, with 6 bases in the middle. Overall study results and limits: Separation of ophthalmopathy from stable hyperthyroidism was achieved by a 13 V-J model.

The TCR beta CDR3 regions underwent amplification using RNA transcripts as the source. The HTBI primer set served for first-round RT-PCR of the TCR CDR3. TCRdb passed the multiplex PCR reads through MiXCR, listing each CDR3 protein once. The repertoire holds 480,000 or so distinct CDR3 sequences, with about 46% as singletons. The V gene is TRBV12-3 or TRBV12-4, the J gene TRBJ1-1; D unresolved. The sample consisted of peripheral blood or thyroid tissue (not recorded which). This receptor was obtained from an adult woman with Graves' disease, either hyperthyroidism or ophthalmopathy (not recorded which). The CDR3 loop is CASSFSVEAFF. The CDR3 DNA sequence: TGTGCCAGCAGTTTCTCGGTTGAAGCTTTCTTT.